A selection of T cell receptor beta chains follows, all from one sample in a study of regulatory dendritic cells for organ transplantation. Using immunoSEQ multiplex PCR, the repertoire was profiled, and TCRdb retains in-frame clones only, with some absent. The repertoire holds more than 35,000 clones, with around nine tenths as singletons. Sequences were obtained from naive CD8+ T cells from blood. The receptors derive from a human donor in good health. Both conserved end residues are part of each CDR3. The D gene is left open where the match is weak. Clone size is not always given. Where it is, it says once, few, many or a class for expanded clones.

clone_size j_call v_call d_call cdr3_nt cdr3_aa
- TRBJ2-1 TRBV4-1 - TGCGCCAGCAGCCAAGTTTCCGGTGAGCAGTTCTTC CASSQVSGEQFF
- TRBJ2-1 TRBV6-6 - TGTGCCATCGAGGGACTCAACTACAATGAGCAGTTCTTC CAIEGLNYNEQFF
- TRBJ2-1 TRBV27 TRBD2 TGTGCCAGCAGACCGGGACTAGCGGTTTACAATGAGCAGTTCTTC CASRPGLAVYNEQFF
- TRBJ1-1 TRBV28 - TGTGCCAGCAGGCCAGAGGGGGACACTGAAGCTTTCTTT CASRPEGDTEAFF
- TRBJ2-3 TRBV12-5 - TGTGCTAGTGGTTCCCCCCTTTACACAGATACGCAGTATTTT CASGSPLYTDTQYF
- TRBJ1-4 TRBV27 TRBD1 TGTGCCAGCAGTCCCGCCGGGACAGGGGGTAGTACTAATGAAAAACTGTTTTTT CASSPAGTGGSTNEKLFF
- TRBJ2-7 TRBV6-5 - TGTGCCAGCAGTTACTCGAATTTAGGCGAGCAGTACTTC CASSYSNLGEQYF
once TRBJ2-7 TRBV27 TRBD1 TGTGCCAGCAGTTCACAGGGGGCCACCTACGAGCAGTACTTC CASSSQGATYEQYF
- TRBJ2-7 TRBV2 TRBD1 TGTGCCAGCACAACAGGGGGGGAGCAGTACTTC CASTTGGEQYF
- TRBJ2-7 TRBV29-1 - TGCAGCGTTGAAGAACCTTCAGGGGATGGGTACGAGCAGTACTTC CSVEEPSGDGYEQYF
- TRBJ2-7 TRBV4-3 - TGCGCCAGCAGCCTTGACCAGGGACACGAGCAGTACTTC CASSLDQGHEQYF
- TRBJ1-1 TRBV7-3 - TGTGCCAGCAGCACCCATCGGGAGGCACAAGAAGCTTTCTTT CASSTHREAQEAFF
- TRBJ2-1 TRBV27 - TGTGCCAGCAGCAGGGGGGGCTACAATGAGCAGTTCTTC CASSRGGYNEQFF
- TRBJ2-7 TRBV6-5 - TGTGCCAGCAGTTACAGTCAGGGGCCATCCTACGAGCAGTACTTC CASSYSQGPSYEQYF
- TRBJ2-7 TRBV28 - TGTGCCAGCACACCGGGACCCACACTCTCCGAGCAGTACTTC CASTPGPTLSEQYF
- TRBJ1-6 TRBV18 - TGTGCCAGCTCACCACTAGCAGGATCACCCCTCCACTTT CASSPLAGSPLHF
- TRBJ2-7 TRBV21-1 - TGTGCCCTCCTCGACAGGCCGCGGGGCGAGCAGTACTTC CALLDRPRGEQYF
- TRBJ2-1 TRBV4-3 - TGCGCCAGCAGCCAAGATAATTACTTCAATGAGCAGTTCTTC CASSQDNYFNEQFF
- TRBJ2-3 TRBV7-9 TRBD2 TGTGCCAGCAGCTTAGGGGTAGCGGGAGTGGTTCGTAACACAGATACGCAGTATTTT CASSLGVAGVVRNTDTQYF
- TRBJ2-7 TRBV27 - TGTGCCAGCGGTCGTACGTTCTACGAGCAGTACTTC CASGRTFYEQYF
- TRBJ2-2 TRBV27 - TGTGCCAGCAGTTCCCAGACAGCGAACACCGGGGAGCTGTTTTTT CASSSQTANTGELFF
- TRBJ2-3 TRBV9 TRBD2 TGTGCCAGCAGCGTAGGGAGCGGGGGGAGGATAGATACGCAGTATTTT CASSVGSGGRIDTQYF
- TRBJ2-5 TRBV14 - TGTGCCAGCAGCCAAGGCCTAGGGGACCAAGCCCAAGAGACCCAGTACTTC CASSQGLGDQAQETQYF
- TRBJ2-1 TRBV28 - TGTGCCAGCAGCCCATCGAGACTAGTCAATGAGCAGTTCTTC CASSPSRLVNEQFF
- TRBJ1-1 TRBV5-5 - TGTGCCAGCAGCTTGGCATCGTCCGAAGCTTTCTTT CASSLASSEAFF
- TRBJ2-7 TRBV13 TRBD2 TGTGCCAGCAGCCCGGAGAGTGCGGGAGGGGGGGAGCAGTACTTC CASSPESAGGGEQYF
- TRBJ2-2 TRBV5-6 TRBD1 TGTGCCAGCAGCTGGGACAGGTCCACCGGGGAGCTGTTTTTT CASSWDRSTGELFF
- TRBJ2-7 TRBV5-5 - TGTGCCAGCAGCTTGATGTTCGGGCATCTCGGCTACGAGCAGTACTTC CASSLMFGHLGYEQYF
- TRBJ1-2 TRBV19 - TGTGCCAGTAGTATAGATAGAAGAGAACGGAGTGGCTACACCTTC CASSIDRRERSGYTF
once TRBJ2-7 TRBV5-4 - TGTGCCAGCAGCTTGGGGCAGGGGCGGTACGAGCAGTACTTC CASSLGQGRYEQYF
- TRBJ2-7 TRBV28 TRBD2 TGTGCCAGCAGTTTAATGACTAGCTCCAGCGAGCAGTACTTC CASSLMTSSSEQYF
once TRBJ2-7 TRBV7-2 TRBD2 TGTGCCAGCAGCCACGGACTAGGTGCCTACGAGCAGTACTTC CASSHGLGAYEQYF
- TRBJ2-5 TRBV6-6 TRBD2 TGTGCCAGCAGTAGCGGGACGGCCCAGTACTTC CASSSGTAQYF
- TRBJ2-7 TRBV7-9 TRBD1 TGTGCCAGCACCCCGGACAGGCCGATATCCTACGAGCAGTACTTC CASTPDRPISYEQYF
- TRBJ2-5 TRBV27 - TGTGCCAGCAGTTTTTACAGACAAGAGACCCAGTACTTC CASSFYRQETQYF
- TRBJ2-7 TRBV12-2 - TGTGCAAGTCGAAGAAGGGACAGGGGATACGAGCAGTACTTC CASRRRDRGYEQYF